This TCR beta chain was sequenced in a study of neurological immune-mediated disorders. General study points: TCR-beta repertoires seemed private in all groups, with no expanded CDR3 amino acid sequences shared.

CDR1 and CDR2 from the germline V gene are LGHDT and YNNKEL (reference sequence). V was clipped by 4 bases and J by 0 bases, with 6 bases between them. This CDR3 has 14 residues. 5'RACE generated cDNA with 10-nucleotide random UMIs. MiXCR was run by TCRdb on the 5' RACE reads, yielding one entry per CDR3 protein. The data contain about 38,000 distinct CDR3 sequences, more than 4.5% of them singletons. Volunteers attending a blood bank in Maryland, USA, served as healthy controls. The sorted libraries involved the use of 750,000 to 1,000,000 CD4+ or CD8+ T cells. This clonotype was picked up many times. Antigen unknown.

The clonotype originates from a young man in good health. The V gene is TRBV3-1, the J gene TRBJ1-4; D uncertain. The specimen sequenced was CD4+ T cells from blood. CDR3: CASSRGATNEKLFF. CDR3 DNA sequence: TGTGCCAGCAGCCGGGGTGCAACTAATGAAAAACTGTTTTTT.